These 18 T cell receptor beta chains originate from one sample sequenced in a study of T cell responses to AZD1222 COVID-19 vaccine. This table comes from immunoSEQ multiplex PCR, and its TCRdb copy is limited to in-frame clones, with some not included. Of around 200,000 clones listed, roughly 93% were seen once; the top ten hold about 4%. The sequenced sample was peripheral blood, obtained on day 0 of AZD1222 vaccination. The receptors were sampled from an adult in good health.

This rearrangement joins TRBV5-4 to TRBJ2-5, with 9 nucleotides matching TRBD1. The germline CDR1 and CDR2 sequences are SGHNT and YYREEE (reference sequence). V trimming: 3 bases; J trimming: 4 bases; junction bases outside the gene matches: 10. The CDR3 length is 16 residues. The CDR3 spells CASSSRDRDVGETQYF. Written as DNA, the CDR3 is TGTGCCAGCAGCTCGAGGGACAGGGATGTGGGAGAGACCCAGTACTTC.

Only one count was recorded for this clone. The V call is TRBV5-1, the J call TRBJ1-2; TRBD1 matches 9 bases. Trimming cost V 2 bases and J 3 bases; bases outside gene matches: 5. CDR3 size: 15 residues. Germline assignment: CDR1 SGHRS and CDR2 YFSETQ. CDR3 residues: CASSFRTGEDYGYTF. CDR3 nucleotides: TGCGCCAGCAGCTTTCGGACAGGGGAAGACTATGGCTACACCTTC.

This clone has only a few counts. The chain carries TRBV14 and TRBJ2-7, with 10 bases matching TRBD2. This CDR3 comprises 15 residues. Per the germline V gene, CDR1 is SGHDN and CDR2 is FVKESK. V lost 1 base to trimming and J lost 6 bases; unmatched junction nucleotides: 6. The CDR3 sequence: CASSQGAGGQVEQYF. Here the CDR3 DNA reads TGTGCCAGCAGCCAAGGAGCGGGGGGGCAGGTCGAGCAGTACTTC.

The CDR3 region is CASTRTGDEQYF. The CDR3 DNA sequence: TGTGCCAGCACCCGGACAGGGGACGAGCAGTACTTC. The chain is built from TRBV12-3 or TRBV12-4 and TRBJ2-7; 9 bases agree with TRBD1. V lost 7 bases and J lost 5; bases outside the gene matches: 3. The CDR3 loop spans 12 amino acids.

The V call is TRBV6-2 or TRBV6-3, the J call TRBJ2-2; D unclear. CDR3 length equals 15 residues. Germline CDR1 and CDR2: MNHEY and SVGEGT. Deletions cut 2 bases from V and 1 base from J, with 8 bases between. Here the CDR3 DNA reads TGTGCCAGCAGTTACGGTCTGCTGAACACCGGGGAGCTGTTTTTT. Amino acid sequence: CASSYGLLNTGELFF.

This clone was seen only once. CDR3 amino acids: CATSRDSSTARGYTF. In nucleotides, the CDR3 is TGTGCCACCAGCAGAGACTCATCGACAGCGAGGGGCTACACCTTC. This chain joins TRBV15 and TRBJ1-2; TRBD1 is a possible D gene (5 bases). The germline CDR1 and CDR2 sequences are LNHNV and YYDKDF (reference sequence). The CDR3 is 15 residues long. Trimming took 0 bases from V and 8 from J, leaving 16 bases between them.

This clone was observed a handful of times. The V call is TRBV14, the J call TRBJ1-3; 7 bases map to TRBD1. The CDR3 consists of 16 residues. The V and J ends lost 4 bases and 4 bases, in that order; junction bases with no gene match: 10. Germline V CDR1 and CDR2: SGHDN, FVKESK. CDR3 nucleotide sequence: TGTGCCAGCAGCCTTGTAGGGGGCGCGGAGGGAAACACCATATATTTT. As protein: CASSLVGGAEGNTIYF.

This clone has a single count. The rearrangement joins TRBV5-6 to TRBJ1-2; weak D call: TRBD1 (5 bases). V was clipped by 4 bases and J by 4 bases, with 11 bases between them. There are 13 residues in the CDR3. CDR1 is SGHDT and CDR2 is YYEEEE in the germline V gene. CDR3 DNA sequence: TGTGCCAGCAGCCAGGGTTCCGTCTATGGCTACACCTTC. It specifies CASSQGSVYGYTF.

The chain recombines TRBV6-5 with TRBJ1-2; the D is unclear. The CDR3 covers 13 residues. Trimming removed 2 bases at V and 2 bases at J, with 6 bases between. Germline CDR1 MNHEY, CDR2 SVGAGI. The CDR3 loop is CASSYAVNYGYTF. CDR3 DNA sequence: TGTGCCAGCAGTTACGCGGTAAACTATGGCTACACCTTC.

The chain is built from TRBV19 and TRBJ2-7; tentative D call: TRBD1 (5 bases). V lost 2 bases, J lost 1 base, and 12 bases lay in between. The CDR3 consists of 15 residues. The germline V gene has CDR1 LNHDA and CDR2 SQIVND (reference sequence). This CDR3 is CASSIIDSKSYEQYF. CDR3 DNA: TGTGCCAGTAGTATAATTGACAGCAAGTCCTACGAGCAGTACTTC.

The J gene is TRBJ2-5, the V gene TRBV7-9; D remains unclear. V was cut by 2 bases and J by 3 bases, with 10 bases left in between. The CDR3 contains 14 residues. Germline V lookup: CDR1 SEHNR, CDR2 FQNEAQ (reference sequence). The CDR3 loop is CASSLIGKEETQYF. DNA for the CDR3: TGTGCCAGCAGCTTAATAGGCAAGGAAGAGACCCAGTACTTC. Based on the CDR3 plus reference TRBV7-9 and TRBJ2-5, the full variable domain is DTGVSQNPRHKITKRGQNVTFRCDPISEHNRLYWYRQTLGQGPEFLTYFQNEAQLEKSRLLSDRFSAERPKGSFSTLEIQRTEQGDSAMYLCASSLIGKEETQYFGPGTRLLVL.

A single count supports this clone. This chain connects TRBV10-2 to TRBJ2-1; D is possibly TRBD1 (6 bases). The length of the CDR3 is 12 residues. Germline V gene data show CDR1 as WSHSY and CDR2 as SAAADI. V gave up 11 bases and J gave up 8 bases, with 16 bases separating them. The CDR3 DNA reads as TGCGCCGTAACAGGGCGAGGCGATGAGCAGTTCTTC. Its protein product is CAVTGRGDEQFF.

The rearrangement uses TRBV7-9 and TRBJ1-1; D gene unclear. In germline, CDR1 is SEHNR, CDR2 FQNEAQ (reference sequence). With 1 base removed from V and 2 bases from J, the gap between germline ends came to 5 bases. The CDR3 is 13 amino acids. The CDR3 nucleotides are TGTGCCAGCAGCTTAGTCTTTAACACTGAAGCTTTCTTT. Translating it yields CASSLVFNTEAFF.

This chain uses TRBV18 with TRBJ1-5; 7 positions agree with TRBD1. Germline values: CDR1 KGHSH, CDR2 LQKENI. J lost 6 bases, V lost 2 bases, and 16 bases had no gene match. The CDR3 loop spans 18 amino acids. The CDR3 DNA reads TGTGCCAGCTCACCAAGTGGGTCAGGGGGTGATAATAGTCAGCCCCAGCATTTT. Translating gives CASSPSGSGGDNSQPQHF.

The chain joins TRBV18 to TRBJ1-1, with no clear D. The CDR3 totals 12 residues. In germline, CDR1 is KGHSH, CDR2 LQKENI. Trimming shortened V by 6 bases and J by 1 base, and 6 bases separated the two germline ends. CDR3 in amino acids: CASSWENTEAFF. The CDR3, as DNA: TGTGCCAGCTCTTGGGAGAACACTGAAGCTTTCTTT. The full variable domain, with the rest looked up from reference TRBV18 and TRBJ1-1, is NAGVMQNPRHLVRRRGQEARLRCSPMKGHSHVYWYRQLPEEGLKFMVYLQKENIIDESGMPKERFSAEFPKEGPSILRIQQVVRGDSAAYFCASSWENTEAFFGQGTRLTVV.

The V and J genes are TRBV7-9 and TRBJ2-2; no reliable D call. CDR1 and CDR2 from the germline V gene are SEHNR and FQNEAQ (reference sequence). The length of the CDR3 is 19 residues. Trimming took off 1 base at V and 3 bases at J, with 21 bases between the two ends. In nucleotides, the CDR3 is TGTGCCAGCAGCTTAGTCCTCGGCCACCCAAAGACCGACACCGGGGAGCTGTTTTTT. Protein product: CASSLVLGHPKTDTGELFF.

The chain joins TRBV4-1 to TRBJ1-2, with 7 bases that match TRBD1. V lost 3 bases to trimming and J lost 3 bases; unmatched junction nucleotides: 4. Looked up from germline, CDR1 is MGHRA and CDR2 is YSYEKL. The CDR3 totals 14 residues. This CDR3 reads CASSHLTGYYGYTF. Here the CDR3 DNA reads TGCGCCAGCAGCCATCTGACAGGGTACTATGGCTACACCTTC.

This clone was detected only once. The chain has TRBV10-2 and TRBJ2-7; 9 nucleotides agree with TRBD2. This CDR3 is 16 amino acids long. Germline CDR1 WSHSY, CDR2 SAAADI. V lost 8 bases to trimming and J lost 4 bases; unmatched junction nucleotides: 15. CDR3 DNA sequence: TGCGCCAGCGAAAAAGAAGGAGCGGGAGGCCTATACGAGCAGTACTTC. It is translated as CASEKEGAGGLYEQYF.